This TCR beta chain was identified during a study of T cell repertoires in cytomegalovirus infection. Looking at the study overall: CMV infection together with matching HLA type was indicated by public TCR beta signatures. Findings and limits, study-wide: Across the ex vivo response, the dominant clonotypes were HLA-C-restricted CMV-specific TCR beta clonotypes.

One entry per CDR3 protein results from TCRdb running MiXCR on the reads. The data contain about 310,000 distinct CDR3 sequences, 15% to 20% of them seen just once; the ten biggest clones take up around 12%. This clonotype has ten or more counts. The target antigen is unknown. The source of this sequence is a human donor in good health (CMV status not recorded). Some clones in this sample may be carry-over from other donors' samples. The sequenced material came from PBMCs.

The CDR3 coding sequence is TGTGCCAGCAGTGACCACGAAGGGGGCGTAGATACGCAGTATTTT. This gives the protein CASSDHEGGVDTQYF. The chain recombines TRBV6-4 with TRBJ2-3; 7 bases are shared with TRBD1. Germline values: CDR1 MRHNA, CDR2 SNTAGT. V gave up 2 bases and J gave up 5 bases; unmatched junction bases: 7. The length of the CDR3 is 15 residues.